These 9 T cell receptor beta chains were all obtained from the same sample, sequenced in a study of blood T cell repertoires in COVID-19. Data came from immunoSEQ multiplex PCR; TCRdb stores just in-frame clones and leaves some out. This table holds 200,000 to 250,000 clones, 80% to 90% found once. The source material was PBMCs or T cells enriched from blood (not recorded which). These receptors all come from a woman younger than 35 in a cohort exposed to, infected with or recovered from COVID-19 (not recorded which).

The chain carries TRBV14 and TRBJ1-1; D ambiguous. This CDR3 has 15 amino acids. From germline, CDR1 is SGHDN and CDR2 FVKESK. V gave up 1 base and J gave up 0 bases, with 9 bases separating them. CDR3 bases: TGTGCCAGCAGCCAAGTTGCGTCCCTGAACACTGAAGCTTTCTTT. Translated: CASSQVASLNTEAFF. Variable domain in full (rest from reference TRBV14 and TRBJ1-1): EAGVTQFPSHSVIEKGQTVTLRCDPISGHDNLYWYRRVMGKEIKFLLHFVKESKQDESGMPNNRFLAERTGGTYSTLKVQPAELEDSGVYFCASSQVASLNTEAFFGQGTRLTVV.

This clone was picked up a small number of times. The chain employs TRBV10-2 and TRBJ2-5, with D tentatively TRBD2 (6 bases). The germline V gene encodes CDR1 WSHSY and CDR2 SAAADI. V lost 5 bases and J lost 7, with 11 bases in between. The CDR3 length is 12 residues. CDR3 coding DNA: TGCGCCAGCAGTCCCCAGGGAGGGACCCAGTACTTC. Translating it yields CASSPQGGTQYF.

The chain has TRBV27 and TRBJ2-2, with TRBD2 identical over 8 bases. In germline, CDR1 is MNHEY, CDR2 SMNVEV (reference sequence). This CDR3 has 16 amino acids. V was clipped by 3 bases and J by 0 bases; unmatched bases: 3. The CDR3 protein is CASSFRLASNTGELFF. The CDR3, as DNA: TGTGCCAGCAGTTTTCGACTAGCGTCGAACACCGGGGAGCTGTTTTTT.

The chain combines TRBV19 with TRBJ1-2; no firm D call. Trimming removed 1 base at V and 4 bases at J, with 13 bases between. CDR3 size: 15 residues. Germline CDR1 reads LNHDA; CDR2 reads SQIVND (reference sequence). The CDR3 sequence is CASSIGTGMSYGYTF. For the CDR3, the DNA is TGTGCCAGTAGTATAGGAACGGGGATGAGCTATGGCTACACCTTC. Drawing the rest from reference TRBV19 and TRBJ1-2, the complete variable domain is DGGITQSPKYLFRKEGQNVTLSCEQNLNHDAMYWYRQDPGQGLRLIYYSQIVNDFQKGDIAEGYSVSREKKESFPLTVTSAQKNPTAFYLCASSIGTGMSYGYTFGSGTRLTVV.

This rearrangement joins TRBV6-5 to TRBJ1-1, with 8 bases that match TRBD1. CDR3 length: 15 amino acids. CDR1 MNHEY and CDR2 SVGAGI come from the germline V gene. J lost 3 bases, V lost 4 bases, and 7 bases had no gene match. CDR3 sequence reads: CASSSADRGYTEAFF. The CDR3 nucleotides read TGTGCCAGCAGTTCCGCCGACAGGGGTTACACTGAAGCTTTCTTT.

The chain joins TRBV6-1 to TRBJ1-6, with 10 positions matching TRBD1. The trim removed 2 bases at V and 7 bases at J, leaving 8 bases unmatched. The CDR3 has 17 amino acids. CDR1 and CDR2 from the germline V gene are MNHNS and SASEGT. This chain's CDR3 is CASSERGPGQGNSPLHF. Written as DNA, the CDR3 is TGTGCCAGCAGTGAAAGGGGTCCGGGACAGGGGAATTCACCCCTCCACTTT.

The chain employs TRBV5-6 and TRBJ2-5, with 9 bases fitting TRBD1. CDR3 length: 16 residues. Germline lookup yields CDR1 SGHDT and CDR2 YYEEEE. Trimming took 3 bases from V and 5 from J; bases not matched to a gene: 11. The CDR3 sequence: CASSSRPGQGRETQYF. CDR3 bases: TGTGCCAGCAGCTCAAGGCCGGGACAGGGCCGGGAGACCCAGTACTTC.

The chain carries TRBV11-2 and TRBJ2-7; maybe TRBD2 (5 bases). CDR3 length equals 14 residues. Germline V CDR1 and CDR2: SGHAT, FQNNGV. The V end was cut by 4 bases, the J end by 4 bases, with 14 bases between. CDR3 in amino acids: CASSSWTVRYEQYF. The DNA of the CDR3 is TGTGCCAGCAGCTCGTGGACTGTTAGGTACGAGCAGTACTTC. The whole variable domain, filled in from reference TRBV11-2 and TRBJ2-7, reads EAGVAQSPRYKIIEKRQSVAFWCNPISGHATLYWYQQILGQGPKLLIQFQNNGVVDDSQLPKDRFSAERLKGVDSTLKIQPAKLEDSAVYLCASSSWTVRYEQYFGPGTRLTVT.

The V and J genes are TRBV27 and TRBJ2-3, with 9 bases matching TRBD2. With 4 bases clipped from V and 6 bases from J, the junction kept 11 bases outside the gene matches. This CDR3 contains 16 residues. In germline, CDR1 is MNHEY, CDR2 SMNVEV (reference sequence). The CDR3 sequence is CASSSGLAGRWDTQYF. DNA of the CDR3: TGTGCCAGCAGTTCTGGTCTAGCGGGGAGGTGGGATACGCAGTATTTT.